A single sample is the source of the 26 T cell receptor beta chains below, sequenced in a study of T cell responses to AZD1222 COVID-19 vaccine. Sequencing used immunoSEQ multiplex PCR; TCRdb keeps in-frame clones, though not all of them. The table lists around 100,000 clones, more than 85% of them singletons. The source material was peripheral blood, sampled on day 0 of AZD1222 vaccination. The source of these receptors is an adult in good health.

The CDR3, as DNA: TGTGCCAGCAGGAACTTGGCTGGGGGCGATCGAGAGCAGTACTTC. Its translation: CASRNLAGGDREQYF. The chain combines TRBV28 with TRBJ2-7, with D possibly being TRBD1 (6 bases). Deletions cut 6 bases from V and 7 bases from J, with 22 bases between. Germline CDR1 and CDR2: MDHEN and SYDVKM. The CDR3 sequence is 15 residues long.

The chain employs TRBV7-3 and TRBJ2-2, with TRBD2 identical over 7 bases. The CDR3 has 16 residues. Germline-derived CDR1 and CDR2 are SGHTA and FQGTGA. Trimming cost V 9 bases and J 7 bases; bases outside gene matches: 17. CDR3 residues: CASTPHEPPGGGELFF. CDR3 nucleotide sequence: TGTGCCAGTACCCCCCATGAGCCCCCGGGGGGCGGGGAGCTGTTTTTT. Looking up the rest from reference TRBV7-3 and TRBJ2-2 gives the full variable domain: GAGVSQTPSNKVTEKGKYVELRCDPISGHTALYWYRQSLGQGPEFLIYFQGTGAADDSGLPNDRFFAVRPEGSVSTLKIQRTERGDSAVYLCASTPHEPPGGGELFFGEGSRLTVL.

This chain connects TRBV24-1 to TRBJ2-5; 7 nucleotides align to TRBD1. The CDR3 loop spans 15 amino acids. J gave up 4 bases and V 3 bases, and 7 bases lay outside the gene matches. The germline CDR1 and CDR2 sequences are KGHDR and SFDVKD. In DNA form, the CDR3 reads TGTGCCACCAGTGATCCCCGACAGGGCGGAGAGACCCAGTACTTC. Amino acids: CATSDPRQGGETQYF.

The V gene is TRBV7-8, the J gene TRBJ1-1; no definite D call. The CDR3 runs 15 residues. V lost 2 bases and J lost 1, with 11 bases in between. Germline V CDR1 and CDR2: SGHVS, FQNEAQ. The CDR3 here is CASSLSRTKNTEAFF. CDR3 DNA: TGTGCCAGCAGCTTAAGTCGGACTAAGAACACTGAAGCTTTCTTT.

The genes are TRBV28 and TRBJ1-4, with 7 bases identical to TRBD1. Germline CDR1 MDHEN, CDR2 SYDVKM. This CDR3 has 16 amino acids. Trimming removed 4 bases from V and 8 bases from J; junction bases left unmatched: 13. The CDR3 nucleotides are TGTGCCAGCAGTTCCGCCTCGACAGGGTTTAAAGAAAAACTGTTTTTT. Translation gives CASSSASTGFKEKLFF.

This chain joins TRBV5-4 and TRBJ1-4, with 9 bases lining up with TRBD1. This CDR3 has 16 amino acids. Germline CDR1 and CDR2: SGHNT and YYREEE (reference sequence). V shed 1 base, J shed 5 bases, and the junction held 6 bases outside the gene matches. The CDR3 region has the DNA TGTGCCAGCAGCTTGTACAGGGGGCGGGAAAATGAAAAACTGTTTTTT. Translating it yields CASSLYRGRENEKLFF.

There are a few counts of this clone. The CDR3 here is CASSELSESETQYF. In nucleotides, the CDR3 is TGTGCCAGCAGTGAGTTGTCGGAGTCGGAGACCCAGTACTTC. This chain links TRBV2 with TRBJ2-5; D remains ambiguous. Germline V gene lookup returns CDR1 SNHLY and CDR2 FYNNEI. V was trimmed by 3 bases and J by 5 bases, leaving 13 bases between them. This CDR3 region has 14 residues.

The genes are TRBV6-5 and TRBJ1-6, with D unclear. Trimming pared 6 bases from V and 8 bases from J, leaving 8 bases between. This CDR3 is 12 amino acids long. The germline gives CDR1 MNHEY, CDR2 SVGAGI. DNA for the CDR3: TGTGCCAGCAGGCAGTCGGATTCACCCCTCCACTTT. Translation: CASRQSDSPLHF.

The V gene is TRBV10-3, the J gene TRBJ2-7, with D perhaps matching TRBD1 (5 bases). The germline V gene has CDR1 ENHRY and CDR2 SYGVKD. V was shortened by 1 base and J by 1 base, with 11 bases between the two germline ends. This CDR3 has 15 residues. This CDR3 reads CAISELYDSSYEQYF. The CDR3 bases are TGTGCCATCAGTGAGTTGTATGACAGTTCCTACGAGCAGTACTTC.

The CDR3 DNA sequence: TGTGCCACCAGTGATCCCAGGGGGGCTGGAAACACCATATATTTT. It encodes CATSDPRGAGNTIYF. The genes are TRBV24-1 and TRBJ1-3; 7 bases are shared with TRBD1. In germline, CDR1 is KGHDR, CDR2 SFDVKD. The CDR3 sequence is 15 residues long. The V and J ends lost 3 bases and 2 bases, in that order; junction bases with no gene match: 3.

The chain couples TRBV7-2 to TRBJ1-2; D might be TRBD1 (6 bases). The V end lost 6 bases, the J end lost 6 bases, and 23 bases lay between the germline ends. Germline V lookup: CDR1 SGHTA, CDR2 FQGNSA. The CDR3 consists of 16 residues. CDR3 DNA: TGTGCCAGCAGTAAAGACACCAAAGGGGGAGAAGATGGCTACACCTTC. Translation: CASSKDTKGGEDGYTF.

The V and J genes are TRBV5-4 and TRBJ1-6; TRBD1 might be the D (6 bases). This CDR3 comprises 16 residues. CDR1 is SGHNT, CDR2 YYREEE, per germline (reference sequence). V lost 0 bases and J lost 6, with 13 bases in between. The CDR3 protein is CASSLGGQPSNSPLHF. In DNA form, the CDR3 reads TGTGCCAGCAGCTTGGGGGGACAACCATCTAATTCACCCCTCCACTTT.

The rearrangement links TRBV2 to TRBJ1-5, with unresolved D. CDR1 is SNHLY and CDR2 is FYNNEI in the germline V gene. With 4 bases removed from V and 6 bases from J, the gap between germline ends came to 16 bases. This CDR3 is 15 amino acids long. The CDR3 region has the DNA TGTGCCAGCAGTGGAGAGGGTCCCTCGGGTCAGCCCCAGCATTTT. Its protein is CASSGEGPSGQPQHF.

The chain combines TRBV19 with TRBJ1-5, with no clear D. V was clipped by 0 bases and J by 5 bases, with 8 bases between them. The length of the CDR3 is 14 residues. Germline V gene sequence: CDR1 LNHDA, CDR2 SQIVND (reference sequence). The CDR3 coding sequence is TGTGCCAGTAGTATAGAAGGAGGGTATCAGCCCCAGCATTTT. It is translated as CASSIEGGYQPQHF.

This clone was seen at least ten times. The chain is built from TRBV9 and TRBJ2-7, with 10 bases identical to TRBD1. The germline CDR1 and CDR2 sequences are SGDLS and YYNGEE. J was trimmed by 4 bases and V by 4 bases; bases with no gene match: 5. The CDR3 is 14 residues long. CDR3: CASSPGQGLYEQYF. The DNA for the CDR3 is TGTGCCAGCAGCCCGGGACAGGGGTTGTACGAGCAGTACTTC.

The chain is built from TRBV9 and TRBJ2-6, with TRBD1 matching over 7 bases. Losses at the gene ends were 2 bases for V and 0 bases for J; bases not matched to a gene: 2. Germline CDR1 reads SGDLS; CDR2 reads YYNGEE. This CDR3 comprises 16 residues. In DNA form, the CDR3 reads TGTGCCAGCAGCGTGGGACAGCTCTCTGGGGCCAACGTCCTGACTTTC. Protein sequence: CASSVGQLSGANVLTF.

The chain combines TRBV11-2 with TRBJ1-2, with TRBD1 identical over 9 bases. Trimming cost V 4 bases and J 2 bases; bases outside gene matches: 2. Germline V gene lookup returns CDR1 SGHAT and CDR2 FQNNGV. There are 14 residues in the CDR3. CDR3 sequence reads: CASSWGTGNYGYTF. DNA of the CDR3: TGTGCCAGCAGCTGGGGGACAGGGAACTATGGCTACACCTTC.

The rearrangement uses TRBV5-1 and TRBJ2-1, with 9 bases fitting TRBD1. This CDR3 region has 16 residues. V trimming: 1 base; J trimming: 4 bases; junction bases outside the gene matches: 6. Germline V gene data show CDR1 as SGHRS and CDR2 as YFSETQ. CDR3: CASSLRTGTGYNEQFF. CDR3 nucleotides: TGCGCCAGCAGCTTGAGAACCGGGACAGGGTACAATGAGCAGTTCTTC.

This clone is a singleton in its sample. The chain couples TRBV4-3 to TRBJ2-7, with a possible D match to TRBD1 (7 bases). CDR3 length equals 17 residues. Germline CDR1 reads LGHNA; CDR2 reads YSLEER. Trimming removed 2 bases from V and 2 bases from J, with 19 bases in between. This chain's CDR3 is CASSQFAAGQKTYEQYF. The CDR3 nucleotides are TGCGCCAGCAGCCAATTTGCCGCGGGACAGAAAACCTACGAGCAGTACTTC.

This chain uses TRBV5-5 with TRBJ2-5, with TRBD2 matching over 8 bases. V was pared by 2 bases and J by 4 bases, with 7 bases of the junction left unmatched. Germline V gene lookup returns CDR1 SGHKS and CDR2 YYEKEE (reference sequence). The CDR3 has 15 residues. The CDR3 loop reads CASSFEREGGETQYF. CDR3 coding DNA: TGTGCCAGCAGCTTCGAACGGGAGGGAGGAGAGACCCAGTACTTC.

The V gene is TRBV30, the J gene TRBJ1-5; 8 bases line up with TRBD1. V gave up 4 bases and J gave up 3 bases; unmatched junction bases: 5. Germline V gene data show CDR1 as GTSNPN and CDR2 as SVGIG (reference sequence). The CDR3 spans 14 residues. This chain's CDR3 is CAWTKQGVNQPQHF. The CDR3 nucleotides are TGTGCCTGGACCAAACAGGGGGTCAATCAGCCCCAGCATTTT.

This rearrangement joins TRBV29-1 to TRBJ2-2; D unclear. The CDR3 has 17 residues. Germline CDR1 and CDR2: SQVTM and ANQGSEA. V lost 1 base, J lost 4 bases, and 19 bases lay in between. CDR3 region: CSVEALPKTASTGELFF. CDR3 nucleotide sequence: TGCAGCGTTGAAGCCCTACCTAAAACCGCCAGCACCGGGGAGCTGTTTTTT.

The chain carries TRBV7-3 and TRBJ2-3; D is tentatively TRBD1 or TRBD2 (6 bases each). V was clipped by 4 bases and J by 1 base, with 12 bases between them. This CDR3 spans 15 amino acids. Germline CDR1 SGHTA, CDR2 FQGTGA. The CDR3 loop reads CASSYGGYRTDTQYF. CDR3 bases: TGTGCCAGCAGCTACGGGGGCTACCGCACAGATACGCAGTATTTT.

The genes are TRBV28 and TRBJ1-5; D not resolved. Between the trimmed V and J ends, which lost 8 bases and 2 bases, there was a span of 4 bases. Germline V gene lookup returns CDR1 MDHEN and CDR2 SYDVKM. The CDR3 length is 11 residues. The CDR3 sequence is CASEGNQPQHF. CDR3 sequence (DNA): TGTGCCAGCGAAGGCAATCAGCCCCAGCATTTT.

The V call is TRBV6-5, the J call TRBJ2-7; possibly TRBD2 for D (6 bases). The germline V gene has CDR1 MNHEY and CDR2 SVGAGI. V was clipped by 0 bases and J by 0 bases, with 9 bases between them. This CDR3 spans 15 amino acids. The CDR3: CASSYSGGFSYEQYF. In nucleotides, the CDR3 is TGTGCCAGCAGTTACTCGGGGGGATTCTCCTACGAGCAGTACTTC.

The rearrangement links TRBV6-6 to TRBJ2-7; TRBD2 matches at 9 bases. The CDR3 consists of 15 residues. Germline V gene sequence: CDR1 MNHNY, CDR2 SVGAGI (reference sequence). V was clipped by 6 bases and J by 6 bases; unmatched bases: 12. CDR3 amino acids: CASRPSAGGSGEQYF. Written as DNA, the CDR3 is TGTGCCAGCAGACCCTCAGCGGGAGGCTCAGGCGAGCAGTACTTC.